This TCR beta chain was profiled in a study of shared clonotypes between healthy human individuals. Nashville, Tennessee was home to all donors, who were Caucasian adults. Regarding this clone: Its antigen is not identified.

The CDR3 is made up of 12 amino acids. V was pared by 8 bases and J by 6 bases, with 13 bases between. Germline V gene data show CDR1 as ENHRY and CDR2 as SYGVKD. Profiled with immunoSEQ multiplex PCR; TCRdb holds only in-frame clones, not every one. The sample consists of around 1 million clones, less than 85% of them appearing once. Overall study findings and caveats: The small donor group covered limited genetic and exposure diversity.

What was sequenced was memory CD4+ T cells sorted from blood. As for subset: CD45RA-negative fraction. This sequence joins TRBV10-3 and TRBJ1-2; D is perhaps TRBD1 (6 bases). The sequence came from a young man in good health. The CDR3 nucleotides read TGTGCCATCCGAAGGGGGGAGGATGGCTACACCTTC. Its protein product is CAIRRGEDGYTF.